Listed here is a single TCR beta chain. The antigen is undetermined. CDR1 is MNHEY, CDR2 SMNVEV, per germline (reference sequence). The CDR3 totals 16 residues. Unmatched junction bases numbered 5, after V lost 3 bases and J lost 0 bases. This entry belongs to a study of cytotoxic CD8 clonotypes in ibrutinib-treated CLL. Overall study: Results showed around 24 partial and 2 complete responses; following median approximately 73 months, around 15 remained remitted, roughly 12 advanced.

About 2.2 micrograms of genomic DNA, which was extracted from cryopreserved PBMCs, served as the material used for the TCR beta libraries. Study outcomes and limitations: Baseline clonality, above age-matched healthy donor levels, tracked circulating CD8+ T-cell counts. Clonality grew at ibrutinib response; at progression, it decreased back toward baseline.

The data were produced by immunoSEQ multiplex PCR, yet TCRdb's version contains in-frame clones alone and is incomplete. The sample shows fewer than 400,000 clones, roughly two thirds of them seen only once. The starting material was PBMCs, obtained after 36 months of ibrutinib treatment. This receptor was taken from a human donor with chronic lymphocytic leukemia. The chain combines TRBV27 with TRBJ2-3; TRBD2 aligns across 8 bases. In DNA form, the CDR3 reads TGTGCCAGCAGTTTTTTGCGGGGGGTGAGCACAGATACGCAGTATTTT. It yields the protein CASSFLRGVSTDTQYF.